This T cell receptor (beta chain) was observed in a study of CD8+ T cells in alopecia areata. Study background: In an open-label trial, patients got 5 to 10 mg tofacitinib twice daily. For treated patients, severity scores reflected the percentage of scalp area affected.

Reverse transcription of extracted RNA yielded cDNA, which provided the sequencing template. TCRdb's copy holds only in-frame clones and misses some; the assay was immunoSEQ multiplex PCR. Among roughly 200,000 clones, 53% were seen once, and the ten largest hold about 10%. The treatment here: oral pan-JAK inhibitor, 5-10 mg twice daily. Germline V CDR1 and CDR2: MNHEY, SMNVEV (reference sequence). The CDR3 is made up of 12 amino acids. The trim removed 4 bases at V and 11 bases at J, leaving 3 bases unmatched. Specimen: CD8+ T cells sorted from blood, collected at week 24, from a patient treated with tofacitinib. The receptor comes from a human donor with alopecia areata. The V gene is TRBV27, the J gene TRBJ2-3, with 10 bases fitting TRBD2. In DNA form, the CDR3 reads TGTGCCAGCAGTTACCTAGCGGGGGAGCAGTATTTT. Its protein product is CASSYLAGEQYF.